The clone carrying this TCR beta chain was detected once. Profiling relied on immunoSEQ multiplex PCR, and the TCRdb table lists in-frame clones only, not all of them. This table holds tens of thousands of clones, approximately 87% found once. The data originate from a study of blood T cell repertoires in COVID-19. CDR1 SGHTA and CDR2 FQGNSA come from the germline V gene. This CDR3 spans 13 amino acids. V lost 0 bases to trimming and J lost 0 bases, with 3 bases between them. The TCR originated in a man aged 55 to 70 with acute or convalescent COVID-19. Sequences were obtained from peripheral blood. The chain carries TRBV7-2 and TRBJ2-7; D call uncertain. Written as DNA, the CDR3 is TGTGCCAGCAGCTTAGCTCTCTCCTACGAGCAGTACTTC. It is translated as CASSLALSYEQYF.